This T cell receptor beta chain was recorded in a study of shared clonotypes between healthy human individuals. Points from the study as a whole: Few donors limited the genetic and exposure-history diversity represented.

Worth noting for this clone: Its cognate antigen is unknown.

Several immunoSEQ plates received, in even portions, the genomic DNA of each subset. Replicate PCRs run on sorted subsets employed 150 to 250 ng DNA, some 33,000 T cell genomes. Clones were read by immunoSEQ multiplex PCR, and TCRdb kept only the in-frame ones, dropping some. Among roughly 720,000 clones, 90% were seen once, and the ten largest hold 30% to 40%. Every donor was a Caucasian adult from Nashville, Tennessee. Material: memory CD8+ T cells from PBMCs. The subset denotes: CD45RO+ cells pooled with CCR7-negative TemRA cells. This clonotype was obtained from a man aged 18 to 30 in good health. Some clones in this sample may be carry-over from other donors' samples.

CDR3 in amino acids: CASSPLMTKGSEQYF. In DNA form, the CDR3 reads TGTGCCAGCAGTCCTCTCATGACAAAGGGGAGCGAGCAGTACTTC. The rearrangement uses TRBV28 and TRBJ2-7; D might be TRBD1 or TRBD2, each matching 5 bases. Germline loops: CDR1 MDHEN, CDR2 SYDVKM. The CDR3 totals 15 residues. Trimming removed 5 bases from V and 6 bases from J, with 20 bases in between.